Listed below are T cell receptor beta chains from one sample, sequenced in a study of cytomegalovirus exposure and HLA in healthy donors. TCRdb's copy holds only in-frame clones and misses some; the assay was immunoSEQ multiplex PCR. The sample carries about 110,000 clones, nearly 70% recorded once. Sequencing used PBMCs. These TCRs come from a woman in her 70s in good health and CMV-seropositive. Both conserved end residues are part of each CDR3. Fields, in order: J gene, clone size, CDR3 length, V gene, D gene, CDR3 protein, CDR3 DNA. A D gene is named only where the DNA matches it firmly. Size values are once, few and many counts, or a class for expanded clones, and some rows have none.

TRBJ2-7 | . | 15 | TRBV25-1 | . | CASSHLGEMSYEQYF | TGTGCCAGCAGCCACCTCGGGGAAATGTCCTACGAGCAGTACTTC
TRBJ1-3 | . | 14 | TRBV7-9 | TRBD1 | CASSLRTGGNTIYF | TGTGCCAGCAGCCTCCGGACAGGAGGAAACACCATATATTTT
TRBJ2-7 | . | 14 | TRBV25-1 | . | CASKGTLSSYEQYF | TGTGCCAGCAAAGGGACATTGAGCTCCTACGAGCAGTACTTC
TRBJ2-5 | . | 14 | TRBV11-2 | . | CASSLRSGKETQYF | TGTGCCAGCAGCTTAAGGTCAGGGAAAGAGACCCAGTACTTC
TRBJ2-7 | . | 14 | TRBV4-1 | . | CASSQPITGREQYF | TGCGCCAGCAGCCAGCCAATTACAGGGCGTGAGCAGTACTTC
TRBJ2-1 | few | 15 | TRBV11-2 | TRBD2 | CASSPGGILLNEQFF | TGTGCCAGCAGCCCCGGGGGGATTCTTCTCAATGAGCAGTTCTTC
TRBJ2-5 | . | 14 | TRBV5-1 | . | CASSLAQLQETQYF | TGCGCCAGCAGCTTGGCACAGCTCCAAGAGACCCAGTACTTC
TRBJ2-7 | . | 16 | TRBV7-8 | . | CASSSREGGGLWEQYF | TGTGCCAGCAGCTCCCGCGAGGGAGGTGGACTGTGGGAGCAGTACTTC
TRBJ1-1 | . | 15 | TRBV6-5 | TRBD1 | CASSSTGTGNTEAFF | TGTGCCAGCAGTTCCACCGGGACAGGGAACACTGAAGCTTTCTTT
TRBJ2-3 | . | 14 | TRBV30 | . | CAWSVLVGTDTQYF | TGTGCCTGGAGTGTACTAGTGGGCACAGATACGCAGTATTTT
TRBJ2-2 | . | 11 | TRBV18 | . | CASSLYGELFF | TGTGCCAGCTCCCTATACGGGGAGCTGTTTTTT
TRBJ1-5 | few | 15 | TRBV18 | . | CASSPAGLSNQPQHF | TGTGCCAGCTCACCAGCAGGGCTTAGCAATCAGCCCCAGCATTTT
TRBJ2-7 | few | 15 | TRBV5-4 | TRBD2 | CASRASGGPLYEQYF | TGTGCCAGCAGGGCTAGCGGGGGGCCTCTCTACGAGCAGTACTTC
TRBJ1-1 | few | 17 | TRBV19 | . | CASSIEGLTGINTEAFF | TGTGCCAGTAGTATAGAAGGGTTAACAGGTATTAACACTGAAGCTTTCTTT
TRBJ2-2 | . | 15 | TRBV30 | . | CAWRGRAPNTGELFF | TGTGCCTGGAGGGGCAGGGCACCGAACACCGGGGAGCTGTTTTTT
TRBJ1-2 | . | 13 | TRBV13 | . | CASSLGHGGGYTF | TGTGCCAGCAGCTTAGGACACGGCGGGGGCTACACCTTC
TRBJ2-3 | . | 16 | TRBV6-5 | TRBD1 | CASSYSVQGAADTQYF | TGTGCCAGCAGTTACTCGGTGCAGGGGGCTGCAGATACGCAGTATTTT
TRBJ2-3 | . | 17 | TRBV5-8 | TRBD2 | CASSLLGTSDPQDTQYF | TGTGCCAGCAGCCTCTTGGGGACTAGCGACCCTCAAGATACGCAGTATTTT
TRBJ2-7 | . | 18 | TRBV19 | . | CASSILHSDTPLSYEQYF | TGTGCCAGTAGTATCCTACATTCGGACACCCCCCTCTCCTACGAGCAGTACTTC
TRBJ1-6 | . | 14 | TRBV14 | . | CASSQGVIISPLHF | TGTGCCAGCAGCCAAGGAGTTATTATTTCACCCCTCCACTTT
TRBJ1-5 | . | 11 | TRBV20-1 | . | CSARNLEAQHF | TGCAGTGCGAGAAACCTAGAGGCCCAGCATTTT
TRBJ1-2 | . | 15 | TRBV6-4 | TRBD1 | CASSPRDSQNYGYTF | TGTGCCAGCAGTCCCCGGGACAGTCAGAACTATGGCTACACCTTC
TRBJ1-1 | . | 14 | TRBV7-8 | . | CASSLREFTTEAFF | TGTGCCAGCAGCCTGCGGGAGTTTACCACTGAAGCTTTCTTT
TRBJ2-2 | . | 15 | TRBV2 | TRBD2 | CASSETGRSSGELFF | TGTGCCAGCAGTGAAACCGGGAGGTCATCCGGGGAGCTGTTTTTT
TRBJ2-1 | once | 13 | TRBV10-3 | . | CAINQDRKNEQFF | TGTGCCATCAATCAGGACAGAAAGAATGAGCAGTTCTTC
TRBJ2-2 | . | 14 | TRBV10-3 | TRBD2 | CAIGGGGTRLELFF | TGTGCCATCGGCGGGGGGGGAACCCGGTTGGAGCTGTTTTTT
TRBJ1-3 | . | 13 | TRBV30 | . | CAWSAGVGNTIYF | TGTGCCTGGAGTGCAGGGGTAGGAAACACCATATATTTT
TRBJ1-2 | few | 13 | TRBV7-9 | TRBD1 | CASSGSGTGPSTF | TGTGCCAGCAGCGGCTCCGGGACAGGTCCCTCCACCTTC
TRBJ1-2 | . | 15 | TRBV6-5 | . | CASSSTASGSYGYTF | TGTGCCAGCAGTTCGACGGCTTCGGGATCCTATGGCTACACCTTC
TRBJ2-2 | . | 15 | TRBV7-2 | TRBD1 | CASRKDRASTGELFF | TGTGCCAGCAGAAAAGACAGGGCTTCAACCGGGGAGCTGTTTTTT
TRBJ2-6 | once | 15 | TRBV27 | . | CASSLGTMGANVLTF | TGTGCCAGCAGTTTGGGCACGATGGGGGCCAACGTCCTGACTTTC
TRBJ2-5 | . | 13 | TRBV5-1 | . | CASSYTNQETQYF | TGCGCCAGCAGCTACACGAACCAAGAGACCCAGTACTTC
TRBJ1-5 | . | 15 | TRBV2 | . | CASSEEGASNQPQHF | TGTGCCAGCAGTGAGGAAGGGGCAAGCAATCAGCCCCAGCATTTT
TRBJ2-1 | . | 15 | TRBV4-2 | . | CASSLLNSPYNEQFF | TGTGCCAGCAGCCTCCTCAACTCCCCGTACAATGAGCAGTTCTTC
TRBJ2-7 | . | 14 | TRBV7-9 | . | CASSVLGYSYEQYF | TGTGCCAGCAGCGTGCTAGGATACTCCTACGAGCAGTACTTC
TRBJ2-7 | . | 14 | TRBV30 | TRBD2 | CAWSAMGTSYEQYF | TGTGCCTGGAGTGCGATGGGGACTAGCTACGAGCAGTACTTC
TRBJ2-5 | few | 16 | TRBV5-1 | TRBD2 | CASSHTSGGPQETQYF | TGCGCCAGCAGCCATACTAGCGGGGGACCACAAGAGACCCAGTACTTC
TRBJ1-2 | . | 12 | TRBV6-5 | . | CASRTPNYGYTF | TGTGCCAGCCGGACACCAAACTATGGCTACACCTTC
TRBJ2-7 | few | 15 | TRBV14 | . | CASSPTPAPIYEQYF | TGTGCCAGCAGCCCAACCCCAGCGCCGATCTACGAGCAGTACTTC
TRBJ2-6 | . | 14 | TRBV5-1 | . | CASSRLTENNVLTF | TGCGCCAGCAGCCGCTTGACAGAAAACAACGTCCTGACTTTC
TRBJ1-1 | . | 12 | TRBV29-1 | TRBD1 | CSAETGSTEAFF | TGCAGCGCCGAGACAGGGTCTACTGAAGCTTTCTTT
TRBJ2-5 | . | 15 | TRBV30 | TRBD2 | CAWSLAGGTRGTQYF | TGTGCCTGGAGCCTGGCGGGGGGGACCCGTGGGACCCAGTACTTC
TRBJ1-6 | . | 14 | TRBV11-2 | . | CASSYDSYNSPLHF | TGTGCCAGCAGCTACGACAGTTATAATTCACCCCTCCACTTT
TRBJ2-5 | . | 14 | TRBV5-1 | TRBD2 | CASSLAGGQETQYF | TGCGCCAGCAGCCTAGCGGGGGGCCAAGAGACCCAGTACTTC
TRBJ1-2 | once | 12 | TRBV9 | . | CASSVTAYGYTF | TGTGCCAGCAGCGTAACAGCCTATGGCTACACCTTC
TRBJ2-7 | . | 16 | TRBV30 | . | CAWSATSATGRDEQYF | TGTGCCTGGAGTGCTACCTCGGCTACAGGGCGCGACGAGCAGTACTTC
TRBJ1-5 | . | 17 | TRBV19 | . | CASSGAGLWQFNQPQHF | TGTGCCAGTAGTGGAGCGGGTCTTTGGCAGTTCAATCAGCCCCAGCATTTT
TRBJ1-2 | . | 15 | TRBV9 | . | CASSVGRVKQGGYTF | TGTGCCAGCAGCGTTGGAAGGGTTAAGCAGGGTGGCTACACCTTC
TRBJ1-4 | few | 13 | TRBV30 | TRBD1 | CAWSPGTGEKLFF | TGTGCCTGGAGTCCCGGGACAGGGGAAAAACTGTTTTTT
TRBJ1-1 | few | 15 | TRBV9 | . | CASSVEVGEWAEAFF | TGTGCCAGCAGCGTAGAAGTCGGAGAGTGGGCTGAAGCTTTCTTT
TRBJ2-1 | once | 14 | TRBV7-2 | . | CASSLEASPKAQFF | TGTGCCAGCAGCTTAGAGGCTAGTCCTAAGGCGCAGTTCTTC
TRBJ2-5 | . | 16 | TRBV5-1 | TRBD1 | CASSRGQGMPQETQYF | TGCGCCAGCAGCCGAGGACAGGGGATGCCTCAAGAGACCCAGTACTTC
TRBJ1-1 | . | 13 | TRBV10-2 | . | CASGRQANTEAFF | TGCGCCAGCGGGAGGCAGGCGAACACTGAAGCTTTCTTT
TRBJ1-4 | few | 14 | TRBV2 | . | CASNLQGNNEKLFF | TGTGCCAGCAACCTTCAGGGGAATAATGAAAAACTGTTTTTT
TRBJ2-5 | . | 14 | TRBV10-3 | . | CAISETLGRETQYF | TGTGCCATCAGTGAGACTCTGGGGCGAGAGACCCAGTACTTC
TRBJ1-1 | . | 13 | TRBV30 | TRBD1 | CAWEGQMNTEAFF | TGTGCCTGGGAGGGACAGATGAACACTGAAGCTTTCTTT
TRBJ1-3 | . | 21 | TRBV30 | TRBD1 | CAWSARDRGLSLFLTGNTIYF | TGTGCCTGGAGTGCCCGGGACAGGGGACTCTCCCTCTTCCTCACTGGAAACACCATATATTTT
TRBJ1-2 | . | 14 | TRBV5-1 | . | CASSLEQPNYGYTF | TGCGCCAGCAGCTTGGAACAGCCTAACTATGGCTACACCTTC
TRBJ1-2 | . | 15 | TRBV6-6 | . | CASSPRGGEKDGYTF | TGTGCCAGCAGTCCCCGGGGCGGGGAAAAAGATGGCTACACCTTC
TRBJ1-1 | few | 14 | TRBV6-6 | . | CASSYPGGGYEAFF | TGTGCCAGCAGTTACCCCGGGGGGGGATACGAAGCTTTCTTT